This T cell receptor beta chain is from a study of cytomegalovirus exposure and HLA in healthy donors. This clone showed up just a few times. In the PCR, 60 Vbeta and 13 Jbeta primers were used. Sequencing was performed with immunoSEQ multiplex PCR; in TCRdb, only in-frame clones are kept and a portion is missing. This table has 120,000 or so clones, 55% to 75% appearing once. V shed 4 bases and J shed 2 bases, with 12 bases lying between them. The germline V gene encodes CDR1 SGHNT and CDR2 YENEEA. The CDR3 totals 15 residues. The chain uses TRBV11-3 and TRBJ2-1, with a weak D call TRBD1 (5 bases). The TCR sequence derives from a man under 40 in good health and CMV-seronegative. Specimen: PBMCs. Here the CDR3 DNA reads TGTGCCAGCAGCTCTGACAGCTTAGCCTACAATGAGCAGTTCTTC. Translation: CASSSDSLAYNEQFF.